The 19 T cell receptor beta chains reported below all come from one sample, sequenced in a study of cytomegalovirus exposure and HLA in healthy donors. Vbeta (60) and Jbeta (13) primers were used in the PCR. Assay: immunoSEQ multiplex PCR; the TCRdb copy retains only in-frame clones and omits some. The sample includes approximately 170,000 clones, 76% of them seen just once. Sequenced input: PBMCs. These receptors were obtained from a female donor in good health and CMV-seronegative.

The rearrangement joins TRBV18 to TRBJ2-6; 8 bases match TRBD1. The CDR3 totals 17 residues. Per germline, CDR1 KGHSH and CDR2 LQKENI. Germline trimming cut 3 bases from V and 2 bases from J; bases unmatched to any gene: 6. In DNA, the CDR3 is TGTGCCAGCTCACCGGGGTCAGGGGGCACTGGGGCCAACGTCCTGACTTTC. It is translated as CASSPGSGGTGANVLTF.

The chain employs TRBV18 and TRBJ2-3; D is unclear. Germline V gene sequence: CDR1 KGHSH, CDR2 LQKENI. Trimming removed 6 bases from V and 4 bases from J, with 11 bases in between. The length of the CDR3 is 13 residues. The CDR3 region is CASSPARSDTQYF. The CDR3 DNA reads TGTGCCAGCTCTCCTGCCAGGTCAGATACGCAGTATTTT.

This clone is a singleton in its sample. The chain employs TRBV9 and TRBJ2-2, with 7 bases lining up with TRBD2. There are 16 residues in the CDR3. CDR1 is SGDLS, CDR2 YYNGEE, per germline. Trimming at V came to 0 bases and at J to 0 bases, leaving 2 bases not matched to a gene. The CDR3 spells CASSVAAGTNTGELFF. For the CDR3, the DNA is TGTGCCAGCAGCGTAGCAGCGGGGACGAACACCGGGGAGCTGTTTTTT.

V gene TRBV7-2 combines with J gene TRBJ2-6; D unresolved. Trimming took off 2 bases at V and 1 base at J, with 6 bases between the two ends. The CDR3 extends over 15 amino acids. Looked up from germline, CDR1 is SGHTA and CDR2 is FQGNSA. Here the CDR3 reads CASSLSLSGANVLTF. CDR3 in DNA: TGTGCCAGCAGCTTATCTCTTTCTGGGGCCAACGTCCTGACTTTC. Full variable domain (rest looked up from reference TRBV7-2 and TRBJ2-6): GAGVSQSPSNKVTEKGKDVELRCDPISGHTALYWYRQSLGQGLEFLIYFQGNSAPDKSGLPSDRFSAERTGGSVSTLTIQRTQQEDSAVYLCASSLSLSGANVLTFGAGSRLTVL.

About this clone itself: The junction departs from germline at one end; a sequencing error may be responsible. V usage is TRBV5-1 and J usage is TRBJ2-4; tentative D call: TRBD1 (6 bases). The V gene's germline CDR1 is SGHRS and CDR2 YFSETQ. The CDR3 length is 24 residues. The CDR3 nucleotides are TGCGCCAGCAGCGGGGGTGGCGATGGTGGTCCGGGGACAAGCGCTAGGGCCCCCAAAAACAGTCAGTACTTC. Protein product: CASSGGGDGGPGTSARAPKNSQYF.

CDR3 amino acids: CASSLGRGWGYTF. For the CDR3, the DNA is TGTGCCAGCAGTTTGGGGAGGGGTTGGGGCTACACCTTC. The V and J genes are TRBV28 and TRBJ1-2; perhaps TRBD1 as D (5 bases). Trimming shortened V by 3 bases and J by 8 bases, and 13 bases separated the two germline ends. Germline V lookup: CDR1 MDHEN, CDR2 SYDVKM. The length of the CDR3 is 13 residues.

Details on this clone: The junction departs from germline at one end; a sequencing error may be responsible. The V call is TRBV18, the J call TRBJ1-1; D is possibly TRBD1 (6 bases). CDR3 size: 17 residues. Germline V gene sequence: CDR1 KGHSH, CDR2 LQKENI. CDR3 loop: CASSPQTLTTGNSEAFF. The CDR3 DNA is TGTGCCAGCTCACCGCAAACCTTGACAACAGGGAACAGTGAAGCTTTCTTT.

This rearrangement joins TRBV27 to TRBJ1-5; a weak D match, TRBD1 (6 bases). The CDR3 runs to 19 residues. Germline V gives CDR1 MNHEY, CDR2 SMNVEV (reference sequence). Trimming shortened V by 8 bases and J by 0 bases, and 26 bases separated the two germline ends. The CDR3 protein is CASSVFRAGEIYSNQPQHF. Here the CDR3 DNA reads TGTGCCAGCTCGGTATTTCGGGCAGGGGAAATTTATAGCAATCAGCCCCAGCATTTT.

J is TRBJ1-6 and V is TRBV6-5; TRBD1 might be the D (6 bases). Germline loops: CDR1 MNHEY, CDR2 SVGAGI. The CDR3 has 15 residues. V lost 6 bases to trimming and J lost 4 bases, with 13 bases between them. CDR3: CASRPPGVYNSPLHF. CDR3 DNA sequence: TGTGCCAGCAGACCCCCAGGGGTTTATAATTCACCCCTCCACTTT.

This chain links TRBV4-2 with TRBJ2-7; weak D call: TRBD2 (6 bases). Germline V gene lookup returns CDR1 LGHNA and CDR2 YNFKEQ. The V end lost 0 bases, the J end lost 5 bases, and 11 bases lay between the germline ends. The CDR3 is made up of 14 amino acids. The CDR3: CASSQDRGGNEQYF. CDR3 nucleotide sequence: TGTGCCAGCAGCCAAGATCGAGGAGGGAACGAGCAGTACTTC.

The V call is TRBV28, the J call TRBJ1-4, with 8 bases matching TRBD1. Germline V gene lookup returns CDR1 MDHEN and CDR2 SYDVKM. V shed 8 bases and J 1 base; nucleotides not matched to a gene: 6. The CDR3 has 15 residues. CDR3 bases: TGTGCCAGCCACGAAGGGACAGGAACTAATGAAAAACTGTTTTTT. Amino acids: CASHEGTGTNEKLFF. The full variable domain, completed using reference TRBV28 and TRBJ1-4, is DVKVTQSSRYLVKRTGEKVFLECVQDMDHENMFWYRQDPGLGLRLIYFSYDVKMKEKGDIPEGYSVSREKKERFSLILESASTNQTSMYLCASHEGTGTNEKLFFGSGTQLSVL.

This chain links TRBV9 with TRBJ1-3, with D possibly being TRBD1 (5 bases). CDR1 is SGDLS and CDR2 is YYNGEE in the germline V gene. The CDR3 sequence is 16 residues long. Trimming stripped 3 bases from V and 0 bases from J, with 13 bases between. The CDR3: CASSETAPSSGNTIYF. The DNA of the CDR3 is TGTGCCAGCAGCGAGACAGCTCCGAGCTCTGGAAACACCATATATTTT.

This rearrangement joins TRBV9 to TRBJ2-5; D perhaps matches TRBD2 (6 bases). Trimming took 0 bases from V and 7 from J, leaving 16 bases between them. CDR1 is SGDLS and CDR2 is YYNGEE in the germline V gene. The CDR3 consists of 15 residues. For the CDR3, the DNA is TGTGCCAGCAGCGTAGCGGGGTCTAGCGTAGGGACCCAGTACTTC. Translation gives CASSVAGSSVGTQYF.

This clone was seen a single time. The chain is built from TRBV28 and TRBJ1-3, with TRBD1 as a possible D gene (6 bases). The V end lost 8 bases, the J end lost 0 bases, and 17 bases lay between the germline ends. Per germline, CDR1 MDHEN and CDR2 SYDVKM. CDR3 length equals 16 residues. CDR3 loop: CASGLTGLGSGNTIYF. CDR3 DNA: TGTGCCAGCGGGTTAACAGGGCTAGGCTCTGGAAACACCATATATTTT.

V and J are TRBV6-6 and TRBJ2-5; tentatively, D is TRBD2 (6 bases). The V end was cut by 8 bases, the J end by 4 bases, with 17 bases between. The CDR3 has 14 amino acids. Germline V gene lookup returns CDR1 MNHNY and CDR2 SVGAGI (reference sequence). CDR3 DNA sequence: TGTGCCAGCGAACTGGGGAGGATCTCAGAGACCCAGTACTTC. It encodes CASELGRISETQYF.

This sequence joins TRBV9 and TRBJ1-3; D is possibly TRBD1 (5 bases). The V and J ends lost 1 base and 0 bases respectively, with 14 bases between them. Germline-derived CDR1 and CDR2 are SGDLS and YYNGEE. The CDR3 is 17 amino acids. The CDR3: CASSVSLWQGSGNTIYF. DNA of the CDR3: TGTGCCAGCAGCGTATCACTCTGGCAGGGCTCTGGAAACACCATATATTTT. The entire variable domain, with the rest obtained from reference TRBV9 and TRBJ1-3, is as follows: DSGVTQTPKHLITATGQRVTLRCSPRSGDLSVYWYQQSLDQGLQFLIQYYNGEERAKGNILERFSAQQFPDLHSELNLSSLELGDSALYFCASSVSLWQGSGNTIYFGEGSWLTVV.

The rearrangement links TRBV30 to TRBJ1-6; possible D gene TRBD1, 6 bases. Trimming stripped 2 bases from V and 3 bases from J, with 11 bases between. Germline V lookup: CDR1 GTSNPN, CDR2 SVGIG (reference sequence). The CDR3 is made up of 15 amino acids. In nucleotides, the CDR3 is TGTGCCTGGAGTCCGGGACATCTCTATAATTCACCCCTCCACTTT. Translating it yields CAWSPGHLYNSPLHF.

The V call is TRBV27, the J call TRBJ2-1; D possibly corresponds to TRBD1 (5 bases). Trimming removed 6 bases at V and 6 bases at J, with 18 bases between. The CDR3 is 15 amino acids. Germline CDR1 is MNHEY and CDR2 is SMNVEV (reference sequence). The CDR3 nucleotides read TGTGCCAGCAGCCTAAAACTCAGGGCCGGCAATGAGCAGTTCTTC. Residues: CASSLKLRAGNEQFF.

This clone showed up just a few times. V and J are TRBV5-1 and TRBJ2-5; no clear D gene. Trimming removed 7 bases from V and 5 bases from J, with 21 bases in between. Looked up from germline, CDR1 is SGHRS and CDR2 is YFSETQ. This CDR3 has 15 amino acids. CDR3 sequence (DNA): TGCGCCAGCCTTCCCCGGTCCCCAGTGAGGGAGACCCAGTACTTC. Amino acid sequence: CASLPRSPVRETQYF.